The present entry profiles one T cell receptor (beta chain) with its context. Its cognate antigen is unknown. This entry comes from a study of OX40 agonist ivuxolimab in advanced cancers. Across the study: Three patients, one with hepatocellular carcinoma and two with cutaneous melanoma, responded partially. Study-wide results and caveats: Some patients without response likewise showed low normalized clonal expansion. Dose levels from 0.1 to 3.0 mg/kg saw CD4+ and CD8+ blood T cells expand clonally by week 6. Among expanded peripheral T cells, antigen specificity went undetermined.

The CDR3 extends over 15 amino acids. CDR1 MNHEY and CDR2 SMNVEV come from the germline V gene (reference sequence). Germline trimming cut 10 bases from V and 6 bases from J; bases unmatched to any gene: 13. Assay used: immunoSEQ multiplex PCR; TCRdb lists only in-frame clones, some missing. The sample shows about 83,000 clones, around 84% of them seen only once. The source material was CD4+ or CD8+ T cells sorted from blood, sampled in a trial of the OX40 agonist ivuxolimab. This chain links TRBV27 with TRBJ1-2; 11 bases match TRBD1. The TCR comes from an adult with an advanced solid tumor such as melanoma, head and neck, liver or kidney cancer. CDR3 protein: CATGTGGVNGNGYTF. For the CDR3, the DNA is TGTGCCACCGGGACAGGGGGTGTGAATGGGAATGGCTACACCTTC.